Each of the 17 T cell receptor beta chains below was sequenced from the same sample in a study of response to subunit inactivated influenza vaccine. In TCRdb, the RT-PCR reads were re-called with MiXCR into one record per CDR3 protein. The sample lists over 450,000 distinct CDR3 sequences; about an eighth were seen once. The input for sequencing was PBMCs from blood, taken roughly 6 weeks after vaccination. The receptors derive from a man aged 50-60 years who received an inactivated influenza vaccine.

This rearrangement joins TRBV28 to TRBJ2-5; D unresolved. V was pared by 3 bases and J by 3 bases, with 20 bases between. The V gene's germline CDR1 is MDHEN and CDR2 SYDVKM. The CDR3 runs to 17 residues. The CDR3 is CASSFPPYLNPKETQYF. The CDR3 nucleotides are TGTGCCAGCAGTTTCCCACCCTATCTGAATCCGAAAGAGACCCAGTACTTC.

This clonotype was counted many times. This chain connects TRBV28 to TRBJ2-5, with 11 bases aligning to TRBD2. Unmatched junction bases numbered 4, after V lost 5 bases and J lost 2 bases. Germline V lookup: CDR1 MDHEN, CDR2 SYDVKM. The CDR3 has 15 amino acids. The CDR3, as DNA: TGTGCCAGCAGTCCAATAGCGGGGGGGCAAGAGACCCAGTACTTC. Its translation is CASSPIAGGQETQYF.

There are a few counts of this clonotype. The DNA for the CDR3 is TGTGCCAGCAGCTTCTACAGTCCGACCCAGTACTTC. It translates to CASSFYSPTQYF. The V and J genes are TRBV7-2 and TRBJ2-5; D unclear. The CDR3 extends over 12 amino acids. Germline CDR1 reads SGHTA; CDR2 reads FQGNSA. Trimming took off 3 bases at V and 7 bases at J, with 9 bases between the two ends.

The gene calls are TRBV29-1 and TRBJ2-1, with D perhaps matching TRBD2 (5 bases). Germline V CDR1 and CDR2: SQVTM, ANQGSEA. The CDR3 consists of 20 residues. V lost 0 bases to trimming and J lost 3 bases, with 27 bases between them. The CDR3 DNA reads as TGCAGCGTTGAAGAGTCCGGGTGGGCCAGCGGAGCCATTCACTACAATGAGCAGTTCTTC. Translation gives CSVEESGWASGAIHYNEQFF.

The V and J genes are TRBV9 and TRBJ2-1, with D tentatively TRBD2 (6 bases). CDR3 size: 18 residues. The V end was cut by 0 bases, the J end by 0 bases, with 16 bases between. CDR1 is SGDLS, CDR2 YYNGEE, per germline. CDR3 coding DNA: TGTGCCAGCAGCGTAGCGGGAGACCGACTCTACTCCTACAATGAGCAGTTCTTC. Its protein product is CASSVAGDRLYSYNEQFF.

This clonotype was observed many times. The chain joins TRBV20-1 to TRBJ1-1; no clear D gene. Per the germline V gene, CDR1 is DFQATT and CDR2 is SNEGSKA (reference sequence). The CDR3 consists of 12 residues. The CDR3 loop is CRAVLMNTEAFF. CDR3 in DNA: TGCAGGGCGGTCCTAATGAACACTGAAGCTTTCTTT.

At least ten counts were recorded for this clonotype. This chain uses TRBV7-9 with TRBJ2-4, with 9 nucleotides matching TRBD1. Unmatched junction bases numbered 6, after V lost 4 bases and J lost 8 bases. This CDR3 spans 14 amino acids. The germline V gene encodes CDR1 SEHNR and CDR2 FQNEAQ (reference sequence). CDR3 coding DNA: TGTGCCAGCAGCTACAGGGGGCAACGGGACATTCAGTACTTC. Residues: CASSYRGQRDIQYF.

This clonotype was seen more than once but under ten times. This chain's CDR3 is CASSLGTTYEQFF. The DNA of the CDR3 is TGTGCCAGCAGCTTGGGGACTACGTATGAGCAGTTCTTC. This chain links TRBV5-4 with TRBJ2-1; D might be TRBD2 (6 bases). The CDR3 has 13 amino acids. V lost 0 bases to trimming and J lost 8 bases, with 9 bases between them. Germline V gene lookup returns CDR1 SGHNT and CDR2 YYREEE (reference sequence).

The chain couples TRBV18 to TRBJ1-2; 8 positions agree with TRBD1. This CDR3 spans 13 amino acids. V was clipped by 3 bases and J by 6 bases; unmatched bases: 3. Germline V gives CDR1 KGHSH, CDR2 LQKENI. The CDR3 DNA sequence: TGTGCCAGCTCACCTACGACAGGGGATGGCTACACCTTC. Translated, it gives CASSPTTGDGYTF.

The CDR3 DNA reads as TGTGCCAGCAGCCAAGATCACTGGGGCACCGGGGAGCTGTTTTTT. As protein: CASSQDHWGTGELFF. The V and J genes are TRBV4-2 and TRBJ2-2, with D hard to call. CDR1 and CDR2 from the germline V gene are LGHNA and YNFKEQ. The CDR3 totals 15 residues. The ends were cut back, 0 bases at V and 4 bases at J, with 9 bases in the middle.

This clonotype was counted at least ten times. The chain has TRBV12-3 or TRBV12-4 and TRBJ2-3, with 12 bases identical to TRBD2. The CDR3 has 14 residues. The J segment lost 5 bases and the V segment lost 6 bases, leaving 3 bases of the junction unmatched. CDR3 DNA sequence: TGTGCCAGCAGCACTAGCGGGGGGCTAGATACGCAGTATTTT. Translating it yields CASSTSGGLDTQYF.

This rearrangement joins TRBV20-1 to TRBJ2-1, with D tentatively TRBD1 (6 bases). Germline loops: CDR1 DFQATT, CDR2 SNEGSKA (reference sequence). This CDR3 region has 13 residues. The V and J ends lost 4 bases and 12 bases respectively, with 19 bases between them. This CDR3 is CSAKKQGHPWQFF. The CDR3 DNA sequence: TGCAGTGCTAAAAAGCAGGGACACCCCTGGCAGTTCTTC.

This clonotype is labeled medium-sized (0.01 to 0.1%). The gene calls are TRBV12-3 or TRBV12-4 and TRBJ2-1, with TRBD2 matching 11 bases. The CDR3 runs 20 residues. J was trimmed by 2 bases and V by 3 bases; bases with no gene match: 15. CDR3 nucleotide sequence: TGTGCCAGCAGTTTTATTAGCGGGGGGGCAAGGTCCCTCGCCTACAATGAGCAGTTCTTC. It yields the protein CASSFISGGARSLAYNEQFF.

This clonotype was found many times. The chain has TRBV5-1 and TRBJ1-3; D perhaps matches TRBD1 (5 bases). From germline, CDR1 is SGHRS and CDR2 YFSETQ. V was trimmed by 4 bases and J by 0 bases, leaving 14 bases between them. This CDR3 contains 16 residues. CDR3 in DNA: TGCGCCAGCAGCCGCGCCGACAGAAACTCTGGAAACACCATATATTTT. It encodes CASSRADRNSGNTIYF.

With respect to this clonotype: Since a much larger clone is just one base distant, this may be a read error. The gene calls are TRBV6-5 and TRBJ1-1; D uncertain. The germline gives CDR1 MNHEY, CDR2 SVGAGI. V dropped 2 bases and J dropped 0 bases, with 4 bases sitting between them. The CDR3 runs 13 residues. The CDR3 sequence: CASSYRLNTEAFF. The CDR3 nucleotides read TGTGCCAGCAGTTACCGTCTGAACACTGAAGCTTTCTTT.

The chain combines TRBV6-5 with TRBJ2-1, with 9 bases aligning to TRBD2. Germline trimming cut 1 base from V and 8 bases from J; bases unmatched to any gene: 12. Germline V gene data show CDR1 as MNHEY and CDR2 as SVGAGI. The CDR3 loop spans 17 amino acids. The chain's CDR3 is CASSYLGLASPQYEQFF. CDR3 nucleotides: TGTGCCAGCAGTTACTTGGGACTAGCATCACCACAATATGAGCAGTTCTTC.

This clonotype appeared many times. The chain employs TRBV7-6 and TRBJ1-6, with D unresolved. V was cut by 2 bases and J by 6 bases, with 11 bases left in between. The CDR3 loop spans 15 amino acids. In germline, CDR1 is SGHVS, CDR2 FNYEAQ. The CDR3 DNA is TGTGCCAGCAGCTTAAGGCCGGGAGGTAATTCACCCCTCCACTTT. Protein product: CASSLRPGGNSPLHF.